In this sample, the clone carrying this T cell receptor (beta chain) turned up a few times. Its specificity is unknown. The V end lost 2 bases, the J end lost 3 bases, and 10 bases lay between the germline ends. Germline-derived CDR1 and CDR2 are MNHEY and SVGAGI. The CDR3 has 14 residues. This entry comes from a study of beta chain features in type 1 diabetes. Reverse transcribing all isolated RNA meant expressed TCRB transcripts were sequenced. Assay used: immunoSEQ multiplex PCR; TCRdb lists only in-frame clones, some missing. This repertoire shows 400,000 or so clones, around a tenth found once; its top ten account for over 0.45%. There was one heparinised blood draw per donor, averaging about 116 mL. It was via CD45RO/CCR7/CD25/CD127/CD95/CD27 that CD4+ naive, central memory, regulatory and stem cell-like memory cells were sorted. The study's findings and limits: Within each of all four CD4+ subsets, Type 1 diabetes patients had TCRB CDR3s that were moderately but significantly shorter.

This chain uses TRBV6-5 with TRBJ1-1; D is uncertain. The sequence derives from a man aged 30 to 39 with type 1 diabetes. Sequencing input: central memory CD4+ T cells from blood. Here the CDR3 reads CASSYGVSDTEAFF. CDR3 coding DNA: TGTGCCAGCAGTTACGGGGTGTCGGACACTGAAGCTTTCTTT.